This TCR beta chain was sequenced for a study of blood T cell repertoires in COVID-19. Trimming took 3 bases from V and 2 from J, leaving 16 bases between them. The CDR3 loop spans 18 amino acids. Looked up from germline, CDR1 is KGHDR and CDR2 is SFDVKD. Authors' processing steps: Reference gene primer amplification in the assay estimated nucleated cell counts. Some clones are missing from TCRdb's copy, which holds only in-frame ones; the method was immunoSEQ multiplex PCR. D and trimming were read from the DNA, whereas the V and J calls and clone size are those reported in that table. Of 200,000 to 250,000 clones in the sample, approximately 82% were seen once.

What was sequenced was peripheral blood. This chain connects TRBV24-1 to TRBJ2-6; D is possibly TRBD1 (6 bases). The source is a woman aged 35 to 49 with acute or convalescent COVID-19. The CDR3 region has the DNA TGTGCCACCAGTGATCTGCGTCCAGGGGTACCTGGGGCCAACGTCCTGACTTTC. Protein: CATSDLRPGVPGANVLTF.